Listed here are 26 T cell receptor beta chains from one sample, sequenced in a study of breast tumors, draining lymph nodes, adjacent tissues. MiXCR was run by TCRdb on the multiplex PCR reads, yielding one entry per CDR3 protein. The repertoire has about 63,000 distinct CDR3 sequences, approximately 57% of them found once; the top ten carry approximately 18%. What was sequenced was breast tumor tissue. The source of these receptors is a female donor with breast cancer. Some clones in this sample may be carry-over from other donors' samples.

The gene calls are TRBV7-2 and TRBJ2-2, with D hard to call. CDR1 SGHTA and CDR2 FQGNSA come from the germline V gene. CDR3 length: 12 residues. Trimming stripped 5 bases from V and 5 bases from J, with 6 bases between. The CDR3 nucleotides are TGTGCCAGCAGCCCTCCGACCGGGGAGCTGTTTTTT. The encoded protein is CASSPPTGELFF.

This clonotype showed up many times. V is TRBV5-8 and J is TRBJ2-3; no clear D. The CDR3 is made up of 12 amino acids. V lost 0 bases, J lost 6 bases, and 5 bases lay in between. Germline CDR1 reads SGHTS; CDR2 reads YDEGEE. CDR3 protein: CASSLAGDTQYF. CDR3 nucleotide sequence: TGTGCCAGCAGCTTGGCTGGTGATACGCAGTATTTT.

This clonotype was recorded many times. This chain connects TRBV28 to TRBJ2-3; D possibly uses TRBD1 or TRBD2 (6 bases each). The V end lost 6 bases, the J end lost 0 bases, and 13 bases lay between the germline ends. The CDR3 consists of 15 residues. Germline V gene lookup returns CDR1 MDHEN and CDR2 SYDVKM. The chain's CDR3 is CASRGGATSTDTQYF. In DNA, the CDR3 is TGTGCCAGCAGGGGGGGCGCGACTAGCACAGATACGCAGTATTTT.

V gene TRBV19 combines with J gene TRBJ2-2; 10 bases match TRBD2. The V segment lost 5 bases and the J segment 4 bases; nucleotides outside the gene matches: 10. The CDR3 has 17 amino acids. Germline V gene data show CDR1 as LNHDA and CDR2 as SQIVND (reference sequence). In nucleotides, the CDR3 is TGTGCCAGTAGTTTGGGTAGCGGGAGGCCCTTCACCGGGGAGCTGTTTTTT. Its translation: CASSLGSGRPFTGELFF.

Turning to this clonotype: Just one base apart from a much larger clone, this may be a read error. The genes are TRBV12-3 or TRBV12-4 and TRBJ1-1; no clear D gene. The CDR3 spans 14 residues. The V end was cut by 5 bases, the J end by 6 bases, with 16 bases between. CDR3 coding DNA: TGTGCCAGCAGTCCCCCCGGGTATGGGGCTGAAGCTTTCTTT. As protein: CASSPPGYGAEAFF.

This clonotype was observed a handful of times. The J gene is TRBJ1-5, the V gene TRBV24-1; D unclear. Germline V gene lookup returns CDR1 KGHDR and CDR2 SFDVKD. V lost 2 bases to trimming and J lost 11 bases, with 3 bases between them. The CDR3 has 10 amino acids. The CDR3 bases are TGTGCCACCAGTGATTCGACCCAGCATTTT. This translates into CATSDSTQHF.

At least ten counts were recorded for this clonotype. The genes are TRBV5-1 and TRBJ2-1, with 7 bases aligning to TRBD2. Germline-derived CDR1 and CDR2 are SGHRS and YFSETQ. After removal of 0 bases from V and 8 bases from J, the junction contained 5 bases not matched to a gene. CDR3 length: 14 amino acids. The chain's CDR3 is CASSLGSRGDEQFF. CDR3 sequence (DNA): TGCGCCAGCAGCTTGGGATCCCGGGGGGATGAGCAGTTCTTC.

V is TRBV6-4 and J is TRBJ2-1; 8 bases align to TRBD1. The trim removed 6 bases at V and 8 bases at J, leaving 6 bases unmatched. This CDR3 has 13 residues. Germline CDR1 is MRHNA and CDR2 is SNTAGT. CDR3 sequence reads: CASSRDRSDEQFF. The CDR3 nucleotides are TGTGCCAGCAGCCGGGACAGGAGCGATGAGCAGTTCTTC.

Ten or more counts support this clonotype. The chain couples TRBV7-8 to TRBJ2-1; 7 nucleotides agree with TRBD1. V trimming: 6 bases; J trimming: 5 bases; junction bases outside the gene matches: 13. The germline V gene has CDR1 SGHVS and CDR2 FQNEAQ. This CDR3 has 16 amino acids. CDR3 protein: CASSPPTGQLNNEQFF. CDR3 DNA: TGTGCCAGCAGTCCTCCAACGGGACAGCTTAACAATGAGCAGTTCTTC.

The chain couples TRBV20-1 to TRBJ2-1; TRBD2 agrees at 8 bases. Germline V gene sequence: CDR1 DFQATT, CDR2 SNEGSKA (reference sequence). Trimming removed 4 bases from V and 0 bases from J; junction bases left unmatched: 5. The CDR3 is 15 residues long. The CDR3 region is CSATSGTSSYNEQFF. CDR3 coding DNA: TGCAGTGCTACCTCCGGGACTAGCTCCTACAATGAGCAGTTCTTC.

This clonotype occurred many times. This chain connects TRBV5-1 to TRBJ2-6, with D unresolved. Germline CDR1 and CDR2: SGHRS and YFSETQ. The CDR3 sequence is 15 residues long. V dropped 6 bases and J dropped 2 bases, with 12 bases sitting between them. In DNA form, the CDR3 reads TGCGCCAGCAAGGTCTTCCCTGCTGGGGCCAACGTCCTGACTTTC. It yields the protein CASKVFPAGANVLTF.

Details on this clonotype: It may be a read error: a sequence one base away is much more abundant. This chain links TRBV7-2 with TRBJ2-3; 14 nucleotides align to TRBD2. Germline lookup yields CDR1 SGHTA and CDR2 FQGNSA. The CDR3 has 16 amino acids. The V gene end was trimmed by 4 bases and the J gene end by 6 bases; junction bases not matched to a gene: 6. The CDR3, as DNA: TGTGCCAGCAGCTGGGGACTAGCGGGAGCGGCTGATACGCAGTATTTT. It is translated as CASSWGLAGAADTQYF.

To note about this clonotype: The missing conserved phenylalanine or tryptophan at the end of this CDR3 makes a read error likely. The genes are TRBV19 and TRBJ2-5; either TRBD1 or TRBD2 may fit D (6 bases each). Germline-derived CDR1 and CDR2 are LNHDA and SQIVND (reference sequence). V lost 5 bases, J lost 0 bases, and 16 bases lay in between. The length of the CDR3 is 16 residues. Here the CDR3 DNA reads TGTGCCAGTAGTGGGTTCGGGGGCCGTGACCAAGAGACCCAGTACTCC. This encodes CASSGFGGRDQETQYS.

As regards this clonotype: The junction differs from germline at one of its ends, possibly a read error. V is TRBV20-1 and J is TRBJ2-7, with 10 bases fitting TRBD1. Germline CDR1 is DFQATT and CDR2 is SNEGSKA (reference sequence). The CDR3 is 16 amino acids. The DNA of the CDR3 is TGCAGTGCCAGAGTCCCGGGACAGGGGACTCTCTACGAGCAGTACTTC. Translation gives CSARVPGQGTLYEQYF.

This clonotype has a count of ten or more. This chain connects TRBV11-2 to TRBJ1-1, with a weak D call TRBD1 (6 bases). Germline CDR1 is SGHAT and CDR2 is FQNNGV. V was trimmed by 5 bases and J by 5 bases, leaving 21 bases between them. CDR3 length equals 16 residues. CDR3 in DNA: TGTGCCAGCAGCCAAGATGGGGGGGGGGCGAGGACTGAAGCTTTCTTT. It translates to CASSQDGGGARTEAFF.

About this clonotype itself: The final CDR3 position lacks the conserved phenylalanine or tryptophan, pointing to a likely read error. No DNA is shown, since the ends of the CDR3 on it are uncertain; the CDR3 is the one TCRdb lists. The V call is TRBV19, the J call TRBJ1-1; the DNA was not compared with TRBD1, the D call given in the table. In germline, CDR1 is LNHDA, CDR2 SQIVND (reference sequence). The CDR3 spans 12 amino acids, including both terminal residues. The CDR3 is CASSPYGTGPFY.

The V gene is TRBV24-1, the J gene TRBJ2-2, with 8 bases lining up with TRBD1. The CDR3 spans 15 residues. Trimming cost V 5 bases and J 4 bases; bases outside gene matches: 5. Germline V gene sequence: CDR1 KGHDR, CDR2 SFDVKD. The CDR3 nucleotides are TGTGCCACCAGTGGTAACAGGGGGAGCACCGGGGAGCTGTTTTTT. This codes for CATSGNRGSTGELFF.

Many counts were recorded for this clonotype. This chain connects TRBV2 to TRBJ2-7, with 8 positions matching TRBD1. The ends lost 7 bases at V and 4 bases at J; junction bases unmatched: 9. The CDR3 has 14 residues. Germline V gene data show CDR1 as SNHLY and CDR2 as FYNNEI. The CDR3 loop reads CASKSGQENYEQYF. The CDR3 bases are TGTGCCAGCAAATCGGGACAGGAAAATTACGAGCAGTACTTC.

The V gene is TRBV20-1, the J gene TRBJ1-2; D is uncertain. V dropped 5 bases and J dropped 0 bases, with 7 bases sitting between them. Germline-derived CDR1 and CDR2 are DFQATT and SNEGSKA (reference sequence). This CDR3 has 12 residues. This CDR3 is CSAEHTNYGYTF. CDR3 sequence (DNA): TGCAGTGCTGAGCATACTAACTATGGCTACACCTTC.

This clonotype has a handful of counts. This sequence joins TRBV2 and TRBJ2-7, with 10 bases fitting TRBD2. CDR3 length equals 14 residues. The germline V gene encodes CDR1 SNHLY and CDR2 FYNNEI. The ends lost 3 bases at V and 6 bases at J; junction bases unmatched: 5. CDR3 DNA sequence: TGTGCCAGCAGTGAGGTAGCGGGAGGTCGCGAGCAGTACTTC. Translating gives CASSEVAGGREQYF.

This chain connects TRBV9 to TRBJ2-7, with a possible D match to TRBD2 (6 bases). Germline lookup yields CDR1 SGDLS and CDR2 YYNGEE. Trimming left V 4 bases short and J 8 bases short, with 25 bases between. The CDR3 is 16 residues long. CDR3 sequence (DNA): TGTGCCAGCAGCCCGCACCAGCGGGCCGACTCCCACAAGCAGTACTTC. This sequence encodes CASSPHQRADSHKQYF.

The CDR3 coding sequence is TGTGCCAGCAGCTCTTACAGGGCGACTAATGAAAAACTGTTTTTT. Amino acid sequence: CASSSYRATNEKLFF. V and J are TRBV7-9 and TRBJ1-4; a weak D match, TRBD1 (6 bases). The CDR3 has 15 amino acids. V was cut by 4 bases and J by 2 bases, with 11 bases left in between. Germline assignment: CDR1 SEHNR and CDR2 FQNEAQ (reference sequence).

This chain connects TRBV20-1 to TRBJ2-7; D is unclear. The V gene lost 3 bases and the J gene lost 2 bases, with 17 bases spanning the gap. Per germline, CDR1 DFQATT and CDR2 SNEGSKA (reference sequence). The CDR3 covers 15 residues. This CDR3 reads CSASTYTENPYEQYF. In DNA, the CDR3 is TGCAGTGCTAGCACTTATACAGAGAATCCCTACGAGCAGTACTTC.

CDR3: CASSYEHGPGRDTQYF. CDR3 coding DNA: TGTGCCAGCAGCTACGAACACGGCCCGGGAAGAGATACGCAGTATTTT. The chain uses TRBV7-2 and TRBJ2-3, with D perhaps matching TRBD2 (5 bases). The CDR3 covers 16 residues. CDR1 and CDR2 from the germline V gene are SGHTA and FQGNSA. Trimming cost V 4 bases and J 5 bases, with 19 bases left between them.

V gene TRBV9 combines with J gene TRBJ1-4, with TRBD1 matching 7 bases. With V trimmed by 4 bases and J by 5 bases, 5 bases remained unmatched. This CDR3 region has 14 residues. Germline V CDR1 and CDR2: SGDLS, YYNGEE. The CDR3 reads CASSPTGANEKLFF. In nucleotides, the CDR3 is TGTGCCAGCAGCCCAACAGGGGCGAATGAAAAACTGTTTTTT.

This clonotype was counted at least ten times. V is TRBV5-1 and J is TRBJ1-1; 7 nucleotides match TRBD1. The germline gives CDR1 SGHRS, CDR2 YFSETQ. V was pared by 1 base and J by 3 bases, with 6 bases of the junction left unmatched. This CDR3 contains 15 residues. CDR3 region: CASSLTPGTDTEAFF. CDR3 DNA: TGCGCCAGCAGCTTGACCCCGGGGACAGACACTGAAGCTTTCTTT.